This T cell receptor (beta chain) was identified in a study of blood T cell repertoires in COVID-19. Study-level background: Samples came from the United States, Italy and Spain, spanning acute and convalescent COVID-19.

In the authors' workflow: Using reference gene primer amplification, nucleated cell counts were estimated. The protocol was immunoSEQ multiplex PCR, while the TCRdb copy is restricted to in-frame clones and leaves out a portion. D and trimming were read from the DNA, whereas the V and J calls and clone size are those reported in that table. Among just over 75,000 clones listed, less than 90% were seen once. Sequenced: peripheral blood. The sequence was collected from a man aged 60 to 69 with active or convalescent COVID-19.

This CDR3 reads CASSLRERGATIETQYF. The DNA of the CDR3 is TGTGCCAGCTCTCTTCGGGAGCGGGGGGCGACCATAGAGACCCAGTACTTC. The chain recombines TRBV18 with TRBJ2-5, with 9 nucleotides matching TRBD2. CDR1 KGHSH and CDR2 LQKENI come from the germline V gene. J lost 4 bases, V lost 6 bases, and 15 bases had no gene match. This CDR3 is 17 amino acids long.